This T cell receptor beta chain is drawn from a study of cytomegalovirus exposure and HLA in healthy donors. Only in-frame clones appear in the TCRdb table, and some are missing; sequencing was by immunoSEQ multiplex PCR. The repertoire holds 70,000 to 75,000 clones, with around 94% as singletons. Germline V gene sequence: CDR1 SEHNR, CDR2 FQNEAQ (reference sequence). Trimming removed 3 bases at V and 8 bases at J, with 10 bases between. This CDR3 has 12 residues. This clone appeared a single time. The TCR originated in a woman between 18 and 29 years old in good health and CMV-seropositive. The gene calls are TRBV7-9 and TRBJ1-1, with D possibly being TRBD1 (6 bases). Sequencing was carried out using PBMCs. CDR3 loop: CASSFSTGEAFF. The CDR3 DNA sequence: TGTGCCAGCAGCTTCTCTACAGGGGAAGCTTTCTTT.